This entry concerns a single T cell receptor (beta chain). The target antigen is unknown. The V gene lost 4 bases and the J gene lost 5 bases, with 14 bases spanning the gap. Germline V gives CDR1 SGHNT, CDR2 YENEEA. The CDR3 is made up of 14 amino acids. The PCR made use of 60 Vbeta and 13 Jbeta primers. Method: immunoSEQ multiplex PCR; TCRdb's copy keeps in-frame clones and lacks some. The profile shows about 100,000 clones, about three quarters of them singletons. This sample is part of a study of cytomegalovirus exposure and HLA in healthy donors. Study-level information: In an early release, HLA-typed donors contributed about 80 million unique TCR sequences. General study points: Under in vitro conditions, a few CMV-associated chains were confirmed as specific for CMV antigens.

The sample was PBMCs. The chain uses TRBV11-3 and TRBJ1-1, with no clear D. The clonotype was recovered from a male donor in good health and CMV-seropositive. The CDR3 sequence: CASSSRGGKTEAFF. The CDR3 DNA is TGTGCCAGCAGCTCCCGGGGAGGGAAGACTGAAGCTTTCTTT.